The clone carrying this T cell receptor beta chain has just a few counts. Its antigen is undetermined. CDR1 MDHEN and CDR2 SYDVKM come from the germline V gene. This CDR3 is 13 amino acids long. V gave up 5 bases and J gave up 6 bases, with 13 bases separating them. This sample is part of a study of beta chain features in type 1 diabetes. Study-wide results and caveats: Moderate yet significant TCRB CDR3 shortening was seen in Type 1 diabetes patients in all four CD4+ subsets.

The investigators reverse transcribed all of the isolated RNA, so they sequenced expressed TCRB transcripts. Produced via immunoSEQ multiplex PCR; TCRdb's table is partial and in-frame only. Among about 390,000 clones listed, 8.5% to 10% were seen once. V gene TRBV28 combines with J gene TRBJ1-2; TRBD1 might be the D (5 bases). The sample comprised central memory CD4+ T cells from blood. The receptor's source is a man aged 25 to 45 with type 1 diabetes. CDR3 in amino acids: CASSAPGPNGYTF. The CDR3 DNA follows: TGTGCCAGCAGTGCTCCGGGACCCAATGGCTACACCTTC.